The 5 T cell receptor beta chains below were found in one sample sequenced in a study of cytomegalovirus exposure and HLA in healthy donors. With 60 Vbeta and 13 Jbeta primers, the PCR was carried out. Data came from immunoSEQ multiplex PCR; TCRdb stores just in-frame clones and leaves some out. This table has about 170,000 clones, 76% appearing once. Sample: PBMCs. The receptors stem from a female donor in good health and CMV-seronegative.

V and J are TRBV4-1 and TRBJ1-1; D unresolved. Germline values: CDR1 MGHRA, CDR2 YSYEKL. This CDR3 has 13 amino acids. Trimming took 1 base from V and 4 from J, leaving 7 bases between them. For the CDR3, the DNA is TGCGCCAGCAGCCAAGGTTCGGGCACTGAAGCTTTCTTT. Residues: CASSQGSGTEAFF.

The rearrangement links TRBV6-4 to TRBJ2-3, with 10 bases that match TRBD1. Germline values: CDR1 MRHNA, CDR2 SNTAGT. The junction had 5 bases not matched to a gene; V was cut back by 2 bases and J by 6 bases. The CDR3 is 15 residues long. CDR3 sequence (DNA): TGTGCCAGCAGTGACCCCGGACAGGGGGAGGATACGCAGTATTTT. Protein product: CASSDPGQGEDTQYF.

CDR3 residues: CSVEYGYRVDGYTF. In DNA, the CDR3 is TGCAGCGTTGAATACGGGTATCGGGTTGATGGCTACACCTTC. The V call is TRBV29-1, the J call TRBJ1-2, with D uncertain. CDR1 and CDR2 (germline): SQVTM, ANQGSEA. The CDR3 is 14 amino acids. V dropped 2 bases and J dropped 6 bases, with 16 bases sitting between them.

V usage is TRBV10-3 and J usage is TRBJ1-1; the match to TRBD1 covers 9 bases. Germline CDR1 and CDR2: ENHRY and SYGVKD. This CDR3 is built from 15 residues. Losses at the gene ends were 2 bases for V and 1 base for J; bases not matched to a gene: 2. CDR3 DNA sequence: TGTGCCATCAGTGAGGGGACAGGGACGAACACTGAAGCTTTCTTT. Its protein is CAISEGTGTNTEAFF.

The J gene is TRBJ1-1, the V gene TRBV7-9; 10 nucleotides agree with TRBD1. Germline CDR1 is SEHNR and CDR2 is FQNEAQ (reference sequence). This CDR3 is 14 amino acids long. Trimming took 4 bases from V and 5 from J; bases not matched to a gene: 4. The CDR3 loop reads CASSWDRGETEAFF. DNA of the CDR3: TGTGCCAGCAGCTGGGACAGGGGTGAGACTGAAGCTTTCTTT.